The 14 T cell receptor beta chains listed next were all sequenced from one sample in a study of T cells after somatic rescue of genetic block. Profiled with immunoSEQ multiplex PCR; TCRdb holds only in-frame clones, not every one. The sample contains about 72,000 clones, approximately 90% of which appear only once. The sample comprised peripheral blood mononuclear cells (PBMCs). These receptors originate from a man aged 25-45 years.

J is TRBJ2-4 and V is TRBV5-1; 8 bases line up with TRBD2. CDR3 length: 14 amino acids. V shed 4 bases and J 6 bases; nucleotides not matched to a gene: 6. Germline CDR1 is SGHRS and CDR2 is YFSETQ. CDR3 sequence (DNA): TGCGCCAGCAGCCCCGGGACTAGTAGAAACATTCAGTACTTC. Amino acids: CASSPGTSRNIQYF.

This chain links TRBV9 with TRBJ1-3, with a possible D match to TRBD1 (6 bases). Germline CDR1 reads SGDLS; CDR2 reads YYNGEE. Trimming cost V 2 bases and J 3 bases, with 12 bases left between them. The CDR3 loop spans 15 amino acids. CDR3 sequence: CASSVQGLGGNTIYF. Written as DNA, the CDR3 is TGTGCCAGCAGCGTCCAGGGGCTCGGTGGAAACACCATATATTTT.

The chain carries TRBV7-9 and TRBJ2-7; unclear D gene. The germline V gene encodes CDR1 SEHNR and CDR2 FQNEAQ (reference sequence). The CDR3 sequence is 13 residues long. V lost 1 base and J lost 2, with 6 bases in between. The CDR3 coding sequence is TGTGCCAGCAGCTTAGTTGGGCCCTACGAGCAGTACTTC. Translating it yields CASSLVGPYEQYF. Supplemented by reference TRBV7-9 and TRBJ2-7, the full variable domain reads DTGVSQNPRHKITKRGQNVTFRCDPISEHNRLYWYRQTLGQGPEFLTYFQNEAQLEKSRLLSDRFSAERPKGSFSTLEIQRTEQGDSAMYLCASSLVGPYEQYFGPGTRLTVT.

This CDR3 is CASSHSSRGLAGVRSYNEQFF. DNA for the CDR3: TGTGCCAGCAGCCATTCCAGTCGGGGACTAGCGGGAGTGAGGTCCTACAATGAGCAGTTCTTC. The rearrangement uses TRBV14 and TRBJ2-1, with 14 bases fitting TRBD2. CDR3 length: 21 amino acids. Germline V CDR1 and CDR2: SGHDN, FVKESK. The V gene end was trimmed by 3 bases and the J gene end by 1 base; junction bases not matched to a gene: 14.

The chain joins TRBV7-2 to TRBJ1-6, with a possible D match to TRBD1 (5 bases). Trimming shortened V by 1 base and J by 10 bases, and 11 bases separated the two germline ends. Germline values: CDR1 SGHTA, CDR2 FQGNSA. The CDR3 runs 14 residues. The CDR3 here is CASSLGQGLSPLHF. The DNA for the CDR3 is TGTGCCAGCAGCTTAGGCCAGGGTTTGTCACCCCTCCACTTT. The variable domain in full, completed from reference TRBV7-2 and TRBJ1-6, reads GAGVSQSPSNKVTEKGKDVELRCDPISGHTALYWYRQSLGQGLEFLIYFQGNSAPDKSGLPSDRFSAERTGGSVSTLTIQRTQQEDSAVYLCASSLGQGLSPLHFGNGTRLTVT.

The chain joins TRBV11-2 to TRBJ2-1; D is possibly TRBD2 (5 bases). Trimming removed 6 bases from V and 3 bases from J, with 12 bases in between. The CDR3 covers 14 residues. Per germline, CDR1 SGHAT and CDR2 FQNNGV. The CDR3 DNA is TGTGCCAGCAGGTCGGTACGGGGCTACAATGAGCAGTTCTTC. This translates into CASRSVRGYNEQFF.

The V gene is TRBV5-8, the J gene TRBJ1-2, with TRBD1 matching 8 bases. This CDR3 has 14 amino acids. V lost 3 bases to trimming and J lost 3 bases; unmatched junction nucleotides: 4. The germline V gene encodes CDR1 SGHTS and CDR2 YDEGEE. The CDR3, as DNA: TGTGCCAGCAGCTCGCAGGGGGCATACTATGGCTACACCTTC. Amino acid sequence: CASSSQGAYYGYTF.

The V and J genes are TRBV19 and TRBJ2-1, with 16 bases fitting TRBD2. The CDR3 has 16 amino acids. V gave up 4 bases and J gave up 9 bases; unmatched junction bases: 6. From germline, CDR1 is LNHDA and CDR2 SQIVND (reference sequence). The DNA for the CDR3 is TGTGCCAGTAGTACGGGACTAGCGGGGGGGCCCGGTGAGCAGTTCTTC. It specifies CASSTGLAGGPGEQFF.

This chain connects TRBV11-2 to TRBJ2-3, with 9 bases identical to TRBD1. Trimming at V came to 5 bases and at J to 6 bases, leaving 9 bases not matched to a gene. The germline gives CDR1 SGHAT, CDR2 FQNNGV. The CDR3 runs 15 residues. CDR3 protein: CASSGKTGGADTQYF. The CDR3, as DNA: TGTGCCAGCAGCGGAAAAACAGGGGGCGCGGATACGCAGTATTTT.

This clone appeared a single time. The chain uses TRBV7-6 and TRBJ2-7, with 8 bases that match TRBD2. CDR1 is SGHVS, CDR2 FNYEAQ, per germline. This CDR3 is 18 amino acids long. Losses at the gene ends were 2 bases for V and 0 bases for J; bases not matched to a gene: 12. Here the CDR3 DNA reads TGTGCCAGCAGCTTAAAGGGTGAAGCGGGGGCCAGCTCCTACGAGCAGTACTTC. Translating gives CASSLKGEAGASSYEQYF.

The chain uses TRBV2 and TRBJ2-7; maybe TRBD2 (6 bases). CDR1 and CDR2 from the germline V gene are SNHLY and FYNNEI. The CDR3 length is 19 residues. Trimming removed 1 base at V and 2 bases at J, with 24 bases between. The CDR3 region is CASSEGLGGHRAGPYEQYF. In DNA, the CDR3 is TGTGCCAGCAGTGAAGGGTTGGGTGGTCACAGAGCGGGTCCCTACGAGCAGTACTTC. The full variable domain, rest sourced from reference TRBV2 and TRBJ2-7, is EPEVTQTPSHQVTQMGQEVILRCVPISNHLYFYWYRQILGQKVEFLVSFYNNEISEKSEIFDDQFSVERPDGSNFTLKIRSTKLEDSAMYFCASSEGLGGHRAGPYEQYFGPGTRLTVT.

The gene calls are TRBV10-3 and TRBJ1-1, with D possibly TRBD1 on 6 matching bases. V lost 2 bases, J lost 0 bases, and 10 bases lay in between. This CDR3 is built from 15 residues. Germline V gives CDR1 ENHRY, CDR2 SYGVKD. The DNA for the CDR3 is TGTGCCATCAGTGAGACAGGGACGTTGAACACTGAAGCTTTCTTT. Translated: CAISETGTLNTEAFF.

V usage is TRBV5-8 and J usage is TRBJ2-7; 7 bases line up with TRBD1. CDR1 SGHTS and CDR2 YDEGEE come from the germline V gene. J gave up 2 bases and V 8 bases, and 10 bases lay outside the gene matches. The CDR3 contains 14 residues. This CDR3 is CARGSRDSTYEQYF. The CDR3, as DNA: TGTGCCAGAGGATCCCGGGACAGCACCTACGAGCAGTACTTC.

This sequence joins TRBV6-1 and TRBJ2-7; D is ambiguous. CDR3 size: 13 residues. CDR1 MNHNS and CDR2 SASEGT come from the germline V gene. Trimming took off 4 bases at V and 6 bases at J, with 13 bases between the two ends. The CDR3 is CASSASGPAEQYF. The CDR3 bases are TGTGCCAGCAGTGCCAGTGGACCTGCCGAGCAGTACTTC.